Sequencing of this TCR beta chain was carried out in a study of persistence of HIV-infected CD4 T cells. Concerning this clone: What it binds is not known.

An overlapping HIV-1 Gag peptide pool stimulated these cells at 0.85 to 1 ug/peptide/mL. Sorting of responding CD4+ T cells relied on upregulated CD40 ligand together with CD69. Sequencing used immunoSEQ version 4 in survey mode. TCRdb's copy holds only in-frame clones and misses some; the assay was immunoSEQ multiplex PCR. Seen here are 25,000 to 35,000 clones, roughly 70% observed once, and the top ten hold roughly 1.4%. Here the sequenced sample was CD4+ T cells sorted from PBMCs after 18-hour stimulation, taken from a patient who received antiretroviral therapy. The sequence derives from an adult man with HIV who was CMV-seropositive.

The CDR3 reads CASSQGVAGAYEQYF. The CDR3 DNA follows: TGCGCCAGCAGCCAAGGGGTAGCGGGCGCCTACGAGCAGTACTTC. This rearrangement joins TRBV4-1 to TRBJ2-7, with 7 bases aligning to TRBD2. Trimming at V came to 1 base and at J to 2 bases, leaving 5 bases not matched to a gene. The V gene's germline CDR1 is MGHRA and CDR2 YSYEKL. The CDR3 sequence is 15 residues long.